The 5 T cell receptor beta chains below come from one sample, sequenced in a study of blood T cell repertoires in COVID-19. This table comes from immunoSEQ multiplex PCR, and its TCRdb copy is limited to in-frame clones, with some not included. The sample lists approximately 220,000 clones; roughly 84% were seen once. The specimen was peripheral blood. The receptors were gathered from a woman aged 25 to 39 who had recovered from COVID-19.

J is TRBJ2-3 and V is TRBV24-1, with 14 bases aligning to TRBD2. The CDR3 is 15 amino acids. V lost 6 bases to trimming and J lost 9 bases; unmatched junction nucleotides: 7. Germline CDR1 is KGHDR and CDR2 is SFDVKD. The CDR3 DNA is TGTGCCACCAGTACCGGGACTAGCGGGGGAGAGACGCAGTATTTT. Its protein is CATSTGTSGGETQYF.

The chain carries TRBV19 and TRBJ1-5, with D tentatively TRBD1 (5 bases). Germline values: CDR1 LNHDA, CDR2 SQIVND (reference sequence). This CDR3 comprises 15 residues. With 1 base removed from V and 5 bases from J, the gap between germline ends came to 12 bases. The DNA of the CDR3 is TGTGCCAGTAGTATAGTCCCAGGGTGGGATCAGCCCCAGCATTTT. As protein: CASSIVPGWDQPQHF.

Here the CDR3 DNA reads TGTGCCAGCAGTTTGTTAACCCCGGGACTAGCTCCTACAGCCAATGAGCAGTTCTTC. Residues: CASSLLTPGLAPTANEQFF. The rearrangement links TRBV27 to TRBJ2-1; 9 bases are a match to TRBD2. Germline CDR1 is MNHEY and CDR2 is SMNVEV (reference sequence). Unmatched junction bases numbered 18, after V lost 3 bases and J lost 6 bases. The CDR3 spans 19 residues.

This clone was found a few times. The genes are TRBV30 and TRBJ1-5, with D unclear. Germline V gene data show CDR1 as GTSNPN and CDR2 as SVGIG (reference sequence). The ends were cut back, 3 bases at V and 8 bases at J, with 20 bases in the middle. The CDR3 extends over 15 amino acids. As DNA, the CDR3 is TGTGCCTGGAGCTCCGGGGTAGCGGGTGCGGAGCCCCAGCATTTT. Amino acids: CAWSSGVAGAEPQHF.

This clone was detected only a few times. The chain recombines TRBV2 with TRBJ1-1; perhaps TRBD1 as D (5 bases). Germline V gene lookup returns CDR1 SNHLY and CDR2 FYNNEI. This CDR3 spans 13 amino acids. Trimming cost V 7 bases and J 5 bases, with 14 bases left between them. CDR3 in amino acids: CASIGDGGTEAFF. CDR3 sequence (DNA): TGTGCCAGCATTGGGGATGGGGGGACTGAAGCTTTCTTT. Together with reference TRBV2 and TRBJ1-1, the CDR3 gives the full variable domain: EPEVTQTPSHQVTQMGQEVILRCVPISNHLYFYWYRQILGQKVEFLVSFYNNEISEKSEIFDDQFSVERPDGSNFTLKIRSTKLEDSAMYFCASIGDGGTEAFFGQGTRLTVV.